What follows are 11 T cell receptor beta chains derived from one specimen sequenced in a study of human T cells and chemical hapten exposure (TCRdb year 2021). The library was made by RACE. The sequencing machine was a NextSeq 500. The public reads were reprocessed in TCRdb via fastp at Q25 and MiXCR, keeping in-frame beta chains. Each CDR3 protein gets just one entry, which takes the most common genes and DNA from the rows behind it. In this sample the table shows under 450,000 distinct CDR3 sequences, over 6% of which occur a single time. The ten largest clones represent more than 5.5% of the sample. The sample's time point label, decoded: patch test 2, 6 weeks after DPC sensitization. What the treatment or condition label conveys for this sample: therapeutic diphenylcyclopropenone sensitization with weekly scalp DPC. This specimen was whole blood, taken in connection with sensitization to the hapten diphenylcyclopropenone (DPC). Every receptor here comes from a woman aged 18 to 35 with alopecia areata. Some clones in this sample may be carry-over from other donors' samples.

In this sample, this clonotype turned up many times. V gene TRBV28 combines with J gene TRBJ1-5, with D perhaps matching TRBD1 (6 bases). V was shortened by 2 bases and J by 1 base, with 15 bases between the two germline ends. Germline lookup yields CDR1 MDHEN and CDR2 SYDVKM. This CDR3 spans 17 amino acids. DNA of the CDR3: TGTGCCAGCAGTTTAGATCCGGGGGCGCGGAGCAATCAGCCCCAGCATTTT. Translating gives CASSLDPGARSNQPQHF.

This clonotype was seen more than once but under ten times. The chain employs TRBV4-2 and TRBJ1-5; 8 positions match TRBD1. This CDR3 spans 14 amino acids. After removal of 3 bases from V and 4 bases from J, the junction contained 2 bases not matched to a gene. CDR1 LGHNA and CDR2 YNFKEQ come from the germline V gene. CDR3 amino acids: CASSQTGVNQPQHF. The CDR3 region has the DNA TGTGCCAGCAGCCAGACAGGGGTTAATCAGCCCCAGCATTTT.

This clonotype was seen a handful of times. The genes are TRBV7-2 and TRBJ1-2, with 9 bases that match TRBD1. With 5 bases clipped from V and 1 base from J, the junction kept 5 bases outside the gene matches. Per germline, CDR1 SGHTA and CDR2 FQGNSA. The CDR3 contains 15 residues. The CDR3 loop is CASSVGQGVNYGYTF. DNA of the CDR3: TGTGCCAGCAGCGTGGGACAGGGAGTTAACTATGGCTACACCTTC.

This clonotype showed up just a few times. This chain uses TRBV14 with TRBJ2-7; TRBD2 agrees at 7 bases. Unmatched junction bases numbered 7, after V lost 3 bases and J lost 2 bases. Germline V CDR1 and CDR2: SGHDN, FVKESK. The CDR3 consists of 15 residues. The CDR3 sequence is CASSHPAGSPYEQYF. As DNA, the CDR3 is TGTGCCAGCAGCCACCCAGCGGGGAGTCCCTACGAGCAGTACTTC.

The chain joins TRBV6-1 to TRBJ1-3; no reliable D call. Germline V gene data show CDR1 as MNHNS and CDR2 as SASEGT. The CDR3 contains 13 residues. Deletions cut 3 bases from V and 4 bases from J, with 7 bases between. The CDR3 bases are TGTGCCAGCAGTGAGGAATCCGGAAACACCATATATTTT. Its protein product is CASSEESGNTIYF.

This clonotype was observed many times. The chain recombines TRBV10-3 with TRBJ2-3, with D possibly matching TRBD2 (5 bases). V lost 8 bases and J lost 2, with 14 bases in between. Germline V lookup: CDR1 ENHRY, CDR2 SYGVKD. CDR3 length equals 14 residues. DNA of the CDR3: TGTGCCATCCGAGGCGGGCCCTCCACAGATACGCAGTATTTT. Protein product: CAIRGGPSTDTQYF.

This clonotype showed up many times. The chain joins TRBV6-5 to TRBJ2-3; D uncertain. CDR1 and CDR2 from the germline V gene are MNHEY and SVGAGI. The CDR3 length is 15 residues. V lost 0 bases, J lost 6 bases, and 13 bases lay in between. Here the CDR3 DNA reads TGTGCCAGCAGTTACTCGAAAGTGCCATCGGATACGCAGTATTTT. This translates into CASSYSKVPSDTQYF.

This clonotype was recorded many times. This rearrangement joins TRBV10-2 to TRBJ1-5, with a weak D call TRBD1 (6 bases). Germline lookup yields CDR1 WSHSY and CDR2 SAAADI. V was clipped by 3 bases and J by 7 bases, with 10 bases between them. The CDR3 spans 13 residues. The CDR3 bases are TGCGCCAGCAGTGAACAGGGCCTACAGCCCCAGCATTTT. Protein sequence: CASSEQGLQPQHF.

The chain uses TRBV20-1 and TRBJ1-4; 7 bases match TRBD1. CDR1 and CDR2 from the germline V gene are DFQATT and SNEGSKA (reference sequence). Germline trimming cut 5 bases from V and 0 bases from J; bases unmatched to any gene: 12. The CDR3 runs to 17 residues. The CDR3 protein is CSAPDRVGSATNEKLFF. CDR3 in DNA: TGCAGTGCTCCCGACAGGGTGGGTTCGGCAACTAATGAAAAACTGTTTTTT.

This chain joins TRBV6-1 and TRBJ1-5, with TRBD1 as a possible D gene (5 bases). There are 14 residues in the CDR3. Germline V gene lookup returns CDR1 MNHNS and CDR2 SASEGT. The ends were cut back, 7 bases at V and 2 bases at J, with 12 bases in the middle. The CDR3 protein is CASIGQGGNQPQHF. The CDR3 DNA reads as TGTGCCAGCATAGGGCAGGGCGGCAATCAGCCCCAGCATTTT.

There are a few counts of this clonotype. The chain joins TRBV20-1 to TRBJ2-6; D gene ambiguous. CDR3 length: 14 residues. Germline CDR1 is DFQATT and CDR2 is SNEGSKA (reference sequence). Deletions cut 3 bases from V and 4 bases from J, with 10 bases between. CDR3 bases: TGCAGTGCTAGGCACCCCGCGGGGGCCAACGTCCTGACTTTC. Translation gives CSARHPAGANVLTF.